These 27 T cell receptor beta chains share one sample of origin, sequenced in a study of T cell responses to AZD1222 COVID-19 vaccine. The protocol was immunoSEQ multiplex PCR, while the TCRdb copy is restricted to in-frame clones and leaves out a portion. The repertoire includes roughly 100,000 clones, more than 85% of them detected once, and around 8% sits in the top ten. The material was peripheral blood, obtained 28 days after the second AZD1222 dose. The receptors come from an adult who received the AZD1222 COVID-19 vaccine.

This chain links TRBV6-5 with TRBJ2-1; 7 bases are shared with TRBD2. The germline V gene has CDR1 MNHEY and CDR2 SVGAGI. This CDR3 region has 15 residues. The trim removed 5 bases at V and 2 bases at J, leaving 6 bases unmatched. DNA of the CDR3: TGTGCCAGCAGTCTTACCGGGACTACCTACAATGAGCAGTTCTTC. It translates to CASSLTGTTYNEQFF.

The genes are TRBV28 and TRBJ1-3; TRBD1 is a possible D gene (5 bases). CDR3 length equals 16 residues. CDR1 and CDR2 from the germline V gene are MDHEN and SYDVKM. V was pared by 6 bases and J by 0 bases, with 15 bases between. CDR3 in amino acids: CASSLTRVISGNTIYF. In DNA, the CDR3 is TGTGCCAGCAGCCTAACCAGGGTGATCTCTGGAAACACCATATATTTT.

This clone has just one count. The CDR3 sequence: CASSVGQSSGQETQYF. CDR3 bases: TGTGCCAGCAGCGTAGGACAGTCTTCCGGGCAAGAGACCCAGTACTTC. The chain uses TRBV9 and TRBJ2-5; a weak D match, TRBD1 (5 bases). V was cut by 0 bases and J by 2 bases, with 14 bases left in between. The CDR3 is 16 amino acids. The germline gives CDR1 SGDLS, CDR2 YYNGEE.

V and J are TRBV5-1 and TRBJ1-2, with D perhaps matching TRBD1 (6 bases). Trimming left V 4 bases short and J 3 bases short, with 10 bases between. The CDR3 contains 13 residues. Looked up from germline, CDR1 is SGHRS and CDR2 is YFSETQ. The CDR3: CASSLGHYYGYTF. CDR3 nucleotide sequence: TGCGCCAGCAGCCTGGGACACTACTATGGCTACACCTTC.

The sample holds a few counts of this clone. V gene TRBV4-1 combines with J gene TRBJ2-7; D is unresolved. This CDR3 region has 15 residues. Germline CDR1 is MGHRA and CDR2 is YSYEKL. Trimming cost V 3 bases and J 0 bases, with 12 bases left between them. The DNA for the CDR3 is TGCGCCAGCAGCCAGCTGTACGCCAGCTCCTACGAGCAGTACTTC. Translated, it gives CASSQLYASSYEQYF.

The chain uses TRBV2 and TRBJ2-2; no reliable D call. The CDR3 contains 15 residues. Germline V gene data show CDR1 as SNHLY and CDR2 as FYNNEI. Trimming cost V 3 bases and J 2 bases, with 10 bases left between them. The CDR3 coding sequence is TGTGCCAGCAGTGATCTTTTGGGTAACACCGGGGAGCTGTTTTTT. This gives the protein CASSDLLGNTGELFF.

In this sample, this clone turned up once. V and J are TRBV13 and TRBJ2-1, with 10 bases aligning to TRBD2. This CDR3 has 15 amino acids. Germline CDR1 PRHDT, CDR2 FYEKMQ (reference sequence). The V gene end was trimmed by 2 bases and the J gene end by 8 bases; junction bases not matched to a gene: 6. DNA for the CDR3: TGTGCCAGCAGCTTATCAGCGGGAGGGCCCGATGAGCAGTTCTTC. This translates into CASSLSAGGPDEQFF.

The V and J genes are TRBV5-5 and TRBJ2-1, with 13 nucleotides matching TRBD2. V shed 5 bases, J shed 6 bases, and the junction held 5 bases outside the gene matches. The V gene's germline CDR1 is SGHKS and CDR2 YYEKEE (reference sequence). The CDR3 is 15 residues long. The CDR3 coding sequence is TGTGCCAGCAGTCCCGGACTAGCGGGAGCCAATGAGCAGTTCTTC. Translated: CASSPGLAGANEQFF.

The rearrangement joins TRBV28 to TRBJ1-1, with D uncertain. Germline V gene lookup returns CDR1 MDHEN and CDR2 SYDVKM. Trimming removed 7 bases from V and 3 bases from J, with 12 bases in between. The length of the CDR3 is 13 residues. The CDR3 region is CASTLRKYTEAFF. CDR3 DNA: TGTGCCAGCACCCTAAGGAAGTACACTGAAGCTTTCTTT.

The chain links TRBV28 to TRBJ1-1; D may be TRBD1 (5 bases). Germline-derived CDR1 and CDR2 are MDHEN and SYDVKM. Trimming took 6 bases from V and 2 from J, leaving 13 bases between them. The CDR3 has 14 amino acids. CDR3 sequence reads: CASSWERGNTEAFF. The CDR3 bases are TGTGCCAGCAGCTGGGAGAGGGGCAACACTGAAGCTTTCTTT.

The gene calls are TRBV7-2 and TRBJ2-7; D may correspond to TRBD1 or TRBD2 (6 bases each). CDR3 length: 16 residues. V dropped 5 bases and J dropped 3 bases, with 20 bases sitting between them. Germline CDR1 and CDR2: SGHTA and FQGNSA. The CDR3 sequence is CASSPRGRSPLYEQYF. In DNA form, the CDR3 reads TGTGCCAGCAGCCCCCGGGGGCGGAGCCCCCTCTACGAGCAGTACTTC.

V and J are TRBV18 and TRBJ2-5; D unclear. The V and J ends lost 3 bases and 0 bases respectively, with 11 bases between them. Germline V gene lookup returns CDR1 KGHSH and CDR2 LQKENI. The CDR3 runs to 15 residues. The CDR3 nucleotides are TGTGCCAGCTCACCTATCCTGGTTAACCAAGAGACCCAGTACTTC. Translating gives CASSPILVNQETQYF.

The V call is TRBV5-1, the J call TRBJ2-5; TRBD2 matches 14 bases. V was pared by 4 bases and J by 4 bases, with 6 bases of the junction left unmatched. CDR3 length: 16 amino acids. Germline V CDR1 and CDR2: SGHRS, YFSETQ. The CDR3 nucleotides read TGCGCCAGCAGCCCCGGACTAGCGGGAGGTGCAGAGACCCAGTACTTC. Residues: CASSPGLAGGAETQYF.

V usage is TRBV27 and J usage is TRBJ2-5; TRBD2 agrees at 10 bases. V trimming: 0 bases; J trimming: 0 bases; junction bases outside the gene matches: 10. Germline CDR1 MNHEY, CDR2 SMNVEV (reference sequence). The CDR3 has 19 residues. The CDR3 loop is CASSLSPDPSGRDQETQYF. The CDR3 coding sequence is TGTGCCAGCAGTTTATCCCCCGATCCTAGCGGGAGAGACCAAGAGACCCAGTACTTC.

This clone has just a few counts. V usage is TRBV24-1 and J usage is TRBJ1-5; 11 bases are a match to TRBD1. The CDR3 totals 16 residues. CDR1 is KGHDR, CDR2 SFDVKD, per germline. V lost 3 bases, J lost 4 bases, and 4 bases stayed unmatched. The CDR3 DNA reads TGTGCCACCAGTGATGCGGGGACAGGGGGGAATCAGCCCCAGCATTTT. This translates into CATSDAGTGGNQPQHF.

This clone was seen only a few times. The V call is TRBV19, the J call TRBJ2-3, with 7 positions matching TRBD2. This CDR3 contains 14 residues. Trimming cost V 9 bases and J 2 bases; bases outside gene matches: 8. Germline V gene lookup returns CDR1 LNHDA and CDR2 SQIVND (reference sequence). CDR3 nucleotide sequence: TGTGCCAGCGGGGAGGGGTCTATCACAGATACGCAGTATTTT. Its protein is CASGEGSITDTQYF.

The rearrangement uses TRBV5-1 and TRBJ1-1, with TRBD1 identical over 9 bases. The germline gives CDR1 SGHRS, CDR2 YFSETQ. This CDR3 comprises 17 residues. With 1 base clipped from V and 5 bases from J, the junction kept 12 bases outside the gene matches. CDR3 residues: CASSLWRQGQGRTEAFF. CDR3 nucleotides: TGCGCCAGCAGCTTGTGGCGGCAGGGACAGGGTCGGACTGAAGCTTTCTTT.

The chain couples TRBV18 to TRBJ1-1; TRBD1 might be the D (5 bases). Trimming removed 2 bases at V and 1 base at J, with 14 bases between. Per germline, CDR1 KGHSH and CDR2 LQKENI. This CDR3 is 16 amino acids long. The CDR3 DNA reads as TGTGCCAGCTCACCATTTGGGGCGCTGGAGAACACTGAAGCTTTCTTT. Translating gives CASSPFGALENTEAFF.

The chain employs TRBV5-3 and TRBJ2-4, with D uncertain. TRBV5-3 is given ORF status, its function remaining uncertain. This CDR3 comprises 15 residues. V lost 4 bases to trimming and J lost 0 bases, with 11 bases between them. CDR3 loop: CARSPAYIAKNIQYF. CDR3 coding DNA: TGTGCCAGAAGCCCGGCTTACATAGCCAAAAACATTCAGTACTTC.

CDR3 coding DNA: TGTGCCAGTAGTATCATGCCCGGAAAAAGCACAGATACGCAGTATTTT. This gives the protein CASSIMPGKSTDTQYF. The rearrangement links TRBV19 to TRBJ2-3; D not resolved. The V end lost 3 bases, the J end lost 0 bases, and 13 bases lay between the germline ends. The CDR3 totals 16 residues. CDR1 and CDR2 (germline): LNHDA, SQIVND (reference sequence).

The V call is TRBV10-3, the J call TRBJ2-5; a possible D gene is TRBD1 (6 bases). The CDR3 has 13 residues. V was pared by 8 bases and J by 4 bases, with 14 bases between. Germline V gives CDR1 ENHRY, CDR2 SYGVKD. CDR3 bases: TGTGCCATCGCGAGGGGGAGAGCAGAGACCCAGTACTTC. Protein product: CAIARGRAETQYF.

The rearrangement uses TRBV4-1 and TRBJ2-5, with D perhaps matching TRBD2 (6 bases). The CDR3 contains 14 residues. The V end was cut by 4 bases, the J end by 0 bases, with 9 bases between. CDR1 and CDR2 (germline): MGHRA, YSYEKL. The CDR3 DNA reads as TGCGCCAGCAGCCCCGGGACTTACCAAGAGACCCAGTACTTC. Amino acids: CASSPGTYQETQYF.

The chain recombines TRBV29-1 with TRBJ1-1; tentative D call: TRBD1 (6 bases). The CDR3 spans 14 residues. Trimming cost V 5 bases and J 6 bases, with 19 bases left between them. Germline assignment: CDR1 SQVTM and CDR2 ANQGSEA. The chain's CDR3 is CSVTTGKFLAEAFF. The CDR3 DNA reads as TGCAGCGTTACAACAGGGAAGTTTTTAGCTGAAGCTTTCTTT.

The V call is TRBV5-1, the J call TRBJ2-1, with a tentative D call TRBD1 (5 bases). The germline V gene has CDR1 SGHRS and CDR2 YFSETQ. The CDR3 extends over 14 amino acids. V was cut by 0 bases and J by 8 bases, with 12 bases left in between. CDR3 coding DNA: TGCGCCAGCAGCTTGGACAGGCCCTCTGATGAGCAGTTCTTC. Its protein is CASSLDRPSDEQFF.

Here the CDR3 reads CASTRTEYTEAFF. The CDR3 DNA reads TGCGCCAGCACCAGGACGGAATACACTGAAGCTTTCTTT. The genes are TRBV5-1 and TRBJ1-1, with unresolved D. The ends were cut back, 6 bases at V and 3 bases at J, with 12 bases in the middle. CDR1 SGHRS and CDR2 YFSETQ come from the germline V gene. The length of the CDR3 is 13 residues.

J is TRBJ1-2 and V is TRBV9; TRBD1 matches 9 bases. This CDR3 has 14 amino acids. Trimming at V came to 7 bases and at J to 1 base, leaving 5 bases not matched to a gene. In germline, CDR1 is SGDLS, CDR2 YYNGEE. This CDR3 reads CASGKTGGNYGYTF. The CDR3 DNA follows: TGTGCCAGCGGCAAGACAGGGGGTAACTATGGCTACACCTTC.

The CDR3 loop reads CASSYKRNTGELFF. For the CDR3, the DNA is TGTGCCAGCAGTTACAAGCGGAACACCGGGGAGCTGTTTTTT. V gene TRBV6-5 combines with J gene TRBJ2-2; the D is unclear. Germline loops: CDR1 MNHEY, CDR2 SVGAGI. This CDR3 is built from 14 residues. The V gene lost 2 bases and the J gene lost 1 base, with 5 bases spanning the gap.